This TCR beta chain was sequenced in a study of PD-L1 blockade in urothelial cancer. The overall study: Patients commenced atezolizumab in the mid-2010s, and it was given at 1,200 mg intravenously every 3 weeks.

CDR1 SGHKS and CDR2 YYEKEE come from the germline V gene (reference sequence). Trimming cost V 4 bases and J 6 bases; bases outside gene matches: 7. This CDR3 is built from 15 residues. Described time point: pretreatment peripheral blood. Assay used: immunoSEQ multiplex PCR; TCRdb lists only in-frame clones, some missing. Here the sample spans roughly 130,000 clones, approximately 84% being singletons. This TCR came from a man aged 50 or older with urothelial cancer. Sequences were derived from PBMCs, sampled around atezolizumab (anti-PD-L1) treatment. This rearrangement joins TRBV5-5 to TRBJ2-1; 10 bases are a match to TRBD2. For the CDR3, the DNA is TGTGCCAGCAGCCCTCTAGCGGGAGCAAGCAATGAGCAGTTCTTC. It encodes CASSPLAGASNEQFF.